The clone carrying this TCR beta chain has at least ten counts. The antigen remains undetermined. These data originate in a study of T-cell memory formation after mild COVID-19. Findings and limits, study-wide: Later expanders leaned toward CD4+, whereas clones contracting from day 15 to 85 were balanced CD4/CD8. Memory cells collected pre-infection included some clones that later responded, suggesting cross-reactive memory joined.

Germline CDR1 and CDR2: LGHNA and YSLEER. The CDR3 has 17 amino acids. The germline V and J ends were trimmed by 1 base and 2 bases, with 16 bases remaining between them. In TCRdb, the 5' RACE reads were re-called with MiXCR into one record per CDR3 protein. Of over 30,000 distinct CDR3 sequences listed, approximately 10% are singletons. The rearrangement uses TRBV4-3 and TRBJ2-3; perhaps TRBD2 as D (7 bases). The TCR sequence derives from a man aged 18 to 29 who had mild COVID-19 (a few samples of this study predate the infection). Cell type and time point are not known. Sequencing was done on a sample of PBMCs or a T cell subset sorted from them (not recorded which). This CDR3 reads CASSQGSAGAYTDTQYF. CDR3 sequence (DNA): TGCGCCAGCAGCCAAGGTTCTGCGGGGGCTTACACAGATACGCAGTATTTT.